What follows is one T cell receptor beta chain and its context. This specimen comes from a study of blood T cell repertoires in COVID-19. Profiling relied on immunoSEQ multiplex PCR, and the TCRdb table lists in-frame clones only, not all of them. The sample consists of 140,000 to 150,000 clones, around 83% of them appearing once. The Seattle patients, enrolled during active infection, were followed longitudinally. This receptor was identified in a man between 25 and 39 years old with COVID-19, enrolled during active disease. Sequencing was done on a sample of peripheral blood.

DNA of the CDR3: TGTGCCAGCTCACGAAGACTTTCGGACAGGCCAGCGAACACTGAAGCTTTCTTT. Encoded protein: CASSRRLSDRPANTEAFF. This chain links TRBV18 with TRBJ1-1; TRBD1 aligns across 7 bases. CDR1 is KGHSH and CDR2 is LQKENI in the germline V gene. Germline trimming cut 4 bases from V and 1 base from J; bases unmatched to any gene: 15. The CDR3 is 18 amino acids.